This T cell receptor (beta chain) is drawn from a study of cytomegalovirus exposure and HLA in healthy donors. The assay was immunoSEQ multiplex PCR, and TCRdb's table has in-frame clones only and misses some. This sample has more than 60,000 clones, with 95% to 98% found just once. The germline V gene has CDR1 SGDLS and CDR2 YYNGEE. Trimming shortened V by 0 bases and J by 3 bases, and 6 bases separated the two germline ends. This CDR3 comprises 13 residues. This chain uses TRBV9 with TRBJ1-2; D remains ambiguous. The origin of this receptor is a woman between 18 and 30 years old in good health and CMV-seropositive. The sample consisted of PBMCs. The chain's CDR3 is CASSVGDYYGYTF. The DNA for the CDR3 is TGTGCCAGCAGCGTAGGAGACTACTATGGCTACACCTTC.